Below, 5 T cell receptor beta chains from the same sample are listed, as sequenced in a study of blood T cell repertoires in COVID-19. Profiling relied on immunoSEQ multiplex PCR, and the TCRdb table lists in-frame clones only, not all of them. The sample has some 340,000 clones, more than 70% seen once. The sequenced material came from PBMCs or T cells enriched from blood (not recorded which). The receptors shown here come from a woman aged 25 to 39 who had recovered from COVID-19.

This chain links TRBV2 with TRBJ2-1, with 7 positions matching TRBD2. V was pared by 4 bases and J by 5 bases, with 20 bases of the junction left unmatched. CDR1 and CDR2 from the germline V gene are SNHLY and FYNNEI. CDR3 length: 19 residues. CDR3 bases: TGTGCCAGCAGTGGGCTCCGGTCCCCCGGGACTACTCCTAACAATGAGCAGTTCTTC. As protein: CASSGLRSPGTTPNNEQFF. The full variable domain, its missing parts supplied by reference TRBV2 and TRBJ2-1, is EPEVTQTPSHQVTQMGQEVILRCVPISNHLYFYWYRQILGQKVEFLVSFYNNEISEKSEIFDDQFSVERPDGSNFTLKIRSTKLEDSAMYFCASSGLRSPGTTPNNEQFFGPGTRLTVL.

The rearrangement joins TRBV19 to TRBJ2-3; TRBD2 aligns across 11 bases. The junction had 5 bases not matched to a gene; V was cut back by 5 bases and J by 7 bases. The CDR3 extends over 14 amino acids. CDR1 LNHDA and CDR2 SQIVND come from the germline V gene (reference sequence). The CDR3 DNA reads TGTGCCAGTAGTCCACTAGCGGGGGCCAATACGCAGTATTTT. Its translation is CASSPLAGANTQYF.

The genes are TRBV2 and TRBJ1-4; 10 positions match TRBD1. This CDR3 comprises 15 residues. V was pared by 2 bases and J by 7 bases, with 4 bases of the junction left unmatched. CDR1 is SNHLY and CDR2 is FYNNEI in the germline V gene. CDR3 region: CASSESGTGVEKLFF. The CDR3 region has the DNA TGTGCCAGCAGTGAATCCGGGACAGGGGTTGAAAAACTGTTTTTT. Filled out from reference TRBV2 and TRBJ1-4, the complete variable domain reads EPEVTQTPSHQVTQMGQEVILRCVPISNHLYFYWYRQILGQKVEFLVSFYNNEISEKSEIFDDQFSVERPDGSNFTLKIRSTKLEDSAMYFCASSESGTGVEKLFFGSGTQLSVL.

This clone was counted a single time. The rearrangement links TRBV19 to TRBJ2-3; TRBD2 matches 9 bases. CDR1 is LNHDA, CDR2 SQIVND, per germline (reference sequence). After removal of 5 bases from V and 3 bases from J, the junction contained 9 bases not matched to a gene. The CDR3 is 16 amino acids. As DNA, the CDR3 is TGTGCCAGTAGTGGGGGTAGCGGGGGACCGACAGATACGCAGTATTTT. Protein product: CASSGGSGGPTDTQYF.

V usage is TRBV4-3 and J usage is TRBJ1-1; possible D gene TRBD1, 5 bases. The V end was cut by 0 bases, the J end by 4 bases, with 12 bases between. Germline V gene lookup returns CDR1 LGHNA and CDR2 YSLEER. The CDR3 is made up of 15 amino acids. The CDR3 nucleotides read TGCGCCAGCAGCCAAGAAGCGAGCAGGGTCACTGAAGCTTTCTTT. This sequence encodes CASSQEASRVTEAFF.